This TCR beta chain emerged from a study of blood T cells in healthy people across ages. CDR1 and CDR2 (germline): SEHNR, FQNEAQ (reference sequence). The CDR3 totals 12 residues. Notes on this clonotype: Compared with germline, one end of the junction differs, possibly owing to a read error.

Alongside a J-beta primer mix, a sample-barcoded 5' primer served in a second PCR lasting about 7 to 11 cycles. TCRdb re-derived calls from the 5' RACE reads in MiXCR, one entry per CDR3 protein. The sample lists about 1.6 million distinct CDR3 sequences; about 32% were seen once. The chain is built from TRBV7-9 and TRBJ2-1; TRBD2 agrees at 8 bases. Sequencing used blood. This TCR was recovered from a woman aged 25 to 39 in good health. The CDR3 loop is CTSISGGDEQFF. The CDR3 coding sequence is TGTACCAGCATAAGCGGGGGCGATGAGCAGTTCTTC.